This TCR beta chain was recovered during a study of human T cells and chemical hapten exposure. Across the whole study: Donors were sensitized with 2% DPC on the upper inner arm.

There are a few counts of this clonotype. This CDR3 is 16 amino acids long. Germline V lookup: CDR1 SGHNT, CDR2 YYREEE (reference sequence). V was pared by 0 bases and J by 7 bases, with 8 bases of the junction left unmatched. In the original analysis: Ranging from about 23,224 to 700,000, TCR counts per sample had a median value of around 94,000. TCRdb used MiXCR to reprocess the RACE reads, holding one entry per CDR3 protein. TCRdb, not the authors, supplied the V and J calls. The sample lists around 350,000 distinct CDR3 sequences; over 5% were seen once. As for time point: pre-sensitization, week 0. Treatment described: therapeutic diphenylcyclopropenone sensitization with weekly scalp DPC.

The clonotype was recovered from a woman aged 18-29 years with alopecia areata. Some clones in this sample may be carry-over from other donors' samples. The V gene is TRBV5-4, the J gene TRBJ2-3, with 10 nucleotides matching TRBD2. Sequencing used whole blood, obtained in connection with sensitization to the hapten diphenylcyclopropenone (DPC). The DNA for the CDR3 is TGTGCCAGCAGCTTGGGAAGCGGGGGGGCCGTAAATACGCAGTATTTT. It is translated as CASSLGSGGAVNTQYF.